This TCR beta chain derives from a study of blood T cell repertoires in COVID-19. TCRdb's table, derived via immunoSEQ multiplex PCR, lists solely in-frame clones and lacks some. The sample lists approximately 28,000 clones; 81% were seen once. This CDR3 is built from 14 residues. Germline CDR1 SQVTM, CDR2 ANQGSEA. Trimming stripped 7 bases from V and 3 bases from J, with 17 bases between. This clonotype was obtained from a woman aged 55-69 years with acute or convalescent COVID-19. The rearrangement uses TRBV29-1 and TRBJ2-3, with D possibly TRBD1 on 6 matching bases. Source material: peripheral blood. The CDR3, as DNA: TGCAGCGCCCGCGCAGGGGTGGGGACAGATACGCAGTATTTT. This encodes CSARAGVGTDTQYF.